These T cell receptor beta chains were read from a single sample in a study of blood T cell repertoires in COVID-19. The assay was immunoSEQ multiplex PCR, and TCRdb's table has in-frame clones only and misses some. Here the sample spans around 250,000 clones, more than 85% being singletons. The sequenced material came from peripheral blood. The receptors shown here come from an older woman with active or convalescent COVID-19. Both conserved end residues are part of each CDR3.

J gene	V gene	CDR3 protein
TRBJ2-2	TRBV24-1	CATSSGGRNTGELFF
TRBJ1-6	TRBV6-6	CASSPTGNVSPLHF
TRBJ2-7	TRBV5-1	CASSPGTGISSYEQYF
TRBJ2-7	TRBV15	CATSGRAYEQYF
TRBJ1-1	TRBV7-2	CASSLVGGLYTEAFF
TRBJ1-2	TRBV4-3	CASSQGSEAPDRDYGYTF
TRBJ1-2	TRBV7-9	CASSPGTGLLEDGYTF
TRBJ2-5	TRBV5-1	CASSPLERAGGLGTQYF
TRBJ2-2	TRBV4-2	CASSQEFELANTGELFF
TRBJ1-2	TRBV11-2	CASSLDIGADGYTF
TRBJ2-3	TRBV27	CASSLGLLTDTQYF
TRBJ2-1	TRBV4-3	CASSLQADLRSNEQFF
TRBJ1-5	TRBV18	CASSEGQGALQPQHF
TRBJ1-3	TRBV10-3	CAISEQGFSGNTIYF
TRBJ1-5	TRBV24-1	CATSDRDRGANQPQHF
TRBJ1-1	TRBV20-1	CSASDGYEGTEAFF
TRBJ2-2	TRBV19	CATSRGSSWTGELFF
TRBJ2-5	TRBV6-5	CASSSPRDSQETQYF
TRBJ1-4	TRBV4-3	CASSQGSMGAELFF
TRBJ2-7	TRBV13	CASSLTSGGAYEQYF
TRBJ1-1	TRBV6-2/TRBV6-3	CASSYPGRNTEAFF
TRBJ1-1	TRBV19	CASSIGLGAPNTEAFF
TRBJ1-2	TRBV9	CASSVATAGHGYTF
TRBJ2-7	TRBV3-1/TRBV3-2	CASSQWTGTYEQYF
TRBJ1-4	TRBV5-1	CASSSGQGTEKLFF
TRBJ1-2	TRBV24-1	CATSDPAGRAGGYTF
TRBJ1-5	TRBV7-2	CASSLRLGQGAQPQHF
TRBJ1-5	TRBV6-5	CASSYSRGIQPQHF
TRBJ1-1	TRBV6-5	CASSSEGQGETEAFF
TRBJ2-1	TRBV11-2	CASSLQGAYNEQFF
TRBJ2-5	TRBV2	CASKGDQETQYF
TRBJ1-1	TRBV3-1/TRBV3-2	CASAREGLSEAFF
TRBJ1-4	TRBV6-6	CASSYPQGPTNEKLFF
TRBJ1-2	TRBV7-8	CASSPLGGGYTF
TRBJ2-4	TRBV12-3/TRBV12-4	CASRTGTANIQYF
TRBJ1-1	TRBV18	CASSPLTVEAFF
TRBJ2-6	TRBV19	CASKTVLISGANVLTF
TRBJ2-1	TRBV7-2	CASSRGGLSGYNEQFF
TRBJ2-7	TRBV9	CASGSKAATYEQYF
TRBJ2-7	TRBV5-1	CASSLSGIGEQYF
TRBJ1-5	TRBV6-5	CASSYRDSPPQPQHF
TRBJ2-5	TRBV7-2	CASREPGLQETQYF
TRBJ1-6	TRBV7-9	CASSPSRNNSPLHF
TRBJ1-1	TRBV29-1	CSLFMNTEAFF
TRBJ1-1	TRBV5-3	CARSWPRTGETEAFF
TRBJ2-1	TRBV19	CASNTGLYNEQFF
TRBJ1-2	TRBV24-1	CATRPWDRSAGYTF
TRBJ2-1	TRBV18	CASSPPGGGGEQFF
TRBJ1-1	TRBV7-9	CASSLGGGNTEAFF